This entry lists 32 T cell receptor beta chains sequenced from one sample in a study of blood T cell repertoires in COVID-19. Assay: immunoSEQ multiplex PCR; the TCRdb copy retains only in-frame clones and omits some. The sample holds 250,000 to 350,000 clones; about nine tenths are singletons and the top ten take under 3%. Material for sequencing was peripheral blood. The source is a woman aged 25 to 39 with COVID-19, enrolled during active disease.

This clone came up once. The chain has TRBV27 and TRBJ2-2; D might be TRBD1 (6 bases). The CDR3 covers 14 residues. CDR1 is MNHEY, CDR2 SMNVEV, per germline (reference sequence). V lost 3 bases, J lost 8 bases, and 13 bases lay in between. The CDR3 sequence: CASSLGARRGELFF. For the CDR3, the DNA is TGTGCCAGCAGTTTGGGGGCACGACGAGGGGAGCTGTTTTTT.

This clone was detected only once. This rearrangement joins TRBV27 to TRBJ1-4, with TRBD1 as a possible D gene (6 bases). This CDR3 region has 16 residues. Germline lookup yields CDR1 MNHEY and CDR2 SMNVEV (reference sequence). V lost 6 bases, J lost 7 bases, and 21 bases lay in between. CDR3 in DNA: TGTGCCAGCAGCTCTCCTGGGGGCAGGGAAAGTGAAAAACTGTTTTTT. This translates into CASSSPGGRESEKLFF. Full variable domain (rest looked up from reference TRBV27 and TRBJ1-4): EAQVTQNPRYLITVTGKKLTVTCSQNMNHEYMSWYRQDPGLGLRQIYYSMNVEVTDKGDVPEGYKVSRKEKRNFPLILESPSPNQTSLYFCASSSPGGRESEKLFFGSGTQLSVL.

V and J are TRBV19 and TRBJ1-5; 7 bases are a match to TRBD1. Germline V lookup: CDR1 LNHDA, CDR2 SQIVND (reference sequence). The J segment lost 6 bases and the V segment lost 3 bases, leaving 2 bases of the junction unmatched. The CDR3 is made up of 13 amino acids. The CDR3 region is CASSMDRSQPQHF. CDR3 DNA: TGTGCCAGTAGTATGGACAGGTCTCAGCCCCAGCATTTT.

This clone was seen once. The chain combines TRBV10-2 with TRBJ1-2, with 11 positions matching TRBD1. Germline V gives CDR1 WSHSY, CDR2 SAAADI. The CDR3 is 18 residues long. With V trimmed by 8 bases and J by 3 bases, 17 bases remained unmatched. CDR3 amino acids: CASGQGAGPQGPDYGYTF. The CDR3 nucleotides read TGCGCCAGCGGACAGGGGGCCGGACCCCAAGGGCCTGACTATGGCTACACCTTC.

This chain connects TRBV27 to TRBJ2-1; 9 bases match TRBD2. Germline V gives CDR1 MNHEY, CDR2 SMNVEV (reference sequence). This CDR3 is built from 20 residues. The V and J ends lost 6 bases and 0 bases, in that order; junction bases with no gene match: 18. DNA for the CDR3: TGTGCCAGCAGCCCCCTCGGGGTTAGCGGGAGTCCCCCCTCCTACAATGAGCAGTTCTTC. It yields the protein CASSPLGVSGSPPSYNEQFF.

In the case of this clone: At one end the junction does not follow the germline gene, possibly because of a read error. V usage is TRBV12-3 or TRBV12-4 and J usage is TRBJ2-3; 10 bases match TRBD1. The CDR3 totals 12 residues. The CDR3 region has the DNA TGTGCCAGCAGTTTAGCTTGGGGACAGGGGCATTTT. This translates into CASSLAWGQGHF.

This chain joins TRBV18 and TRBJ1-2; the D is unclear. The CDR3 is 11 amino acids. Germline V CDR1 and CDR2: KGHSH, LQKENI. Trimming removed 6 bases from V and 4 bases from J, with 6 bases in between. The CDR3 sequence is CASSQIYGYTF. In DNA, the CDR3 is TGTGCCAGCTCCCAGATCTATGGCTACACCTTC.

With respect to this clone: The identical CDR3 is also encoded by other nucleotide sequences in the sample. J is TRBJ2-5 and V is TRBV29-1; D possibly corresponds to TRBD2 (6 bases). The CDR3 length is 13 residues. Per germline, CDR1 SQVTM and CDR2 ANQGSEA. V was shortened by 4 bases and J by 5 bases, with 14 bases between the two germline ends. CDR3: CSVVAGGGETQYF. The CDR3 DNA reads as TGCAGCGTTGTGGCAGGCGGAGGGGAGACCCAGTACTTC.

This clone was found many times. The gene calls are TRBV6-5 and TRBJ1-6; D call uncertain. Germline CDR1 and CDR2: MNHEY and SVGAGI. V gave up 2 bases and J gave up 7 bases, with 3 bases separating them. The CDR3 spans 12 residues. The CDR3 coding sequence is TGTGCCAGCAGTTACCGGAATTCACCCCTCCACTTT. As protein: CASSYRNSPLHF.

This clone was picked up a small number of times. The chain couples TRBV10-1 to TRBJ1-2; no firm D call. Between the trimmed V and J ends, which lost 3 bases and 2 bases, there was a span of 7 bases. The CDR3 consists of 13 residues. CDR1 WNHNN and CDR2 SYGVQD come from the germline V gene (reference sequence). CDR3 DNA sequence: TGCGCCAGCAGTGACTTCGTAAACTATGGCTACACCTTC. This encodes CASSDFVNYGYTF.

The chain uses TRBV13 and TRBJ2-7; the D gene is possibly TRBD2 (6 bases). Germline V gives CDR1 PRHDT, CDR2 FYEKMQ (reference sequence). The V and J ends lost 5 bases and 3 bases respectively, with 14 bases between them. The CDR3 consists of 14 residues. DNA for the CDR3: TGTGCCAGCAGCCCCCCGCTAGCGATCTACGAGCAGTACTTC. This sequence encodes CASSPPLAIYEQYF.

On this clone itself: The junction does not match germline at one end; this may be a read error. CDR3 nucleotides: TGTGCCTGGAGTGGTCAGGGGGCGAACGCTGAAGCTTTCTTT. Residues: CAWSGQGANAEAFF. V gene TRBV30 combines with J gene TRBJ1-1; 8 bases are shared with TRBD1. Germline V CDR1 and CDR2: GTSNPN, SVGIG (reference sequence). The CDR3 consists of 14 residues.

The J gene is TRBJ1-2, the V gene TRBV2; D unresolved. Germline V lookup: CDR1 SNHLY, CDR2 FYNNEI. The ends were cut back, 2 bases at V and 5 bases at J, with 15 bases in the middle. The CDR3 extends over 15 amino acids. The CDR3, as DNA: TGTGCCAGCAGTGAAAGCGGTGCACGGACTTATGGCTACACCTTC. Translating it yields CASSESGARTYGYTF.

This chain connects TRBV18 to TRBJ2-3, with D maybe TRBD2 (6 bases). V was trimmed by 2 bases and J by 11 bases, leaving 26 bases between them. Germline CDR1 and CDR2: KGHSH and LQKENI. This CDR3 has 17 amino acids. The chain's CDR3 is CASSPGIVAATPHGQYF. CDR3 in DNA: TGTGCCAGCTCACCAGGGATTGTAGCGGCTACCCCACATGGGCAGTATTTT.

This clone was detected only a few times. V is TRBV7-2 and J is TRBJ2-1; perhaps TRBD1 as D (6 bases). V was pared by 1 base and J by 6 bases, with 13 bases between. The CDR3 has 15 residues. Germline V lookup: CDR1 SGHTA, CDR2 FQGNSA. CDR3 sequence (DNA): TGTGCCAGCAGCTTAGACAGGGTCAAGGGCAATGAGCAGTTCTTC. Amino acid sequence: CASSLDRVKGNEQFF.

The rearrangement uses TRBV10-3 and TRBJ2-1; 8 positions match TRBD2. The CDR3 covers 15 residues. Per the germline V gene, CDR1 is ENHRY and CDR2 is SYGVKD. V lost 6 bases to trimming and J lost 1 base; unmatched junction nucleotides: 5. CDR3 amino acids: CAISKLAESYNEQFF. Written as DNA, the CDR3 is TGTGCCATCAGCAAACTAGCGGAGTCCTACAATGAGCAGTTCTTC.

This chain links TRBV11-2 with TRBJ2-7, with TRBD2 matching 10 bases. J lost 4 bases, V lost 3 bases, and 3 bases had no gene match. From germline, CDR1 is SGHAT and CDR2 FQNNGV. CDR3 length equals 14 residues. CDR3: CASSFGSGRYEQYF. The CDR3 DNA reads TGTGCCAGCAGCTTCGGTAGCGGGAGGTACGAGCAGTACTTC.

Only one count was recorded for this clone. The V gene is TRBV29-1, the J gene TRBJ2-7, with D possibly TRBD1 on 5 matching bases. There are 14 residues in the CDR3. Trimming took 2 bases from V and 0 from J, leaving 11 bases between them. In germline, CDR1 is SQVTM, CDR2 ANQGSEA. CDR3 sequence reads: CSVELGANSYEQYF. CDR3 coding DNA: TGCAGCGTTGAACTAGGGGCAAACTCCTACGAGCAGTACTTC.

The chain uses TRBV28 and TRBJ1-1, with D possibly being TRBD1 (5 bases). V was cut by 7 bases and J by 1 base, with 13 bases left in between. This CDR3 is built from 14 residues. CDR1 is MDHEN, CDR2 SYDVKM, per germline. The CDR3 region has the DNA TGTGCCAGCACCAGGGTAGGGGCGAACACTGAAGCTTTCTTT. This translates into CASTRVGANTEAFF.

This chain joins TRBV19 and TRBJ2-7; 8 bases agree with TRBD1. CDR1 and CDR2 from the germline V gene are LNHDA and SQIVND (reference sequence). The CDR3 covers 18 residues. The trim removed 5 bases at V and 0 bases at J, leaving 15 bases unmatched. The CDR3 DNA is TGTGCCAGTAGTCGAAAGACAGGGGCCGCGTTAACCTCCTACGAGCAGTACTTC. Protein product: CASSRKTGAALTSYEQYF.

The chain links TRBV7-6 to TRBJ2-7; 9 nucleotides line up with TRBD2. The CDR3 loop spans 15 amino acids. Germline values: CDR1 SGHVS, CDR2 FNYEAQ. V gave up 0 bases and J gave up 5 bases; unmatched junction bases: 5. The CDR3 nucleotides are TGTGCCAGCAGCTTAGCAGCGGGAGGTTCCCACGAGCAGTACTTC. Protein product: CASSLAAGGSHEQYF.

The chain recombines TRBV7-3 with TRBJ2-1, with 8 bases lining up with TRBD1. V shed 6 bases and J 7 bases; nucleotides not matched to a gene: 8. CDR1 and CDR2 (germline): SGHTA, FQGTGA. The CDR3 loop spans 14 amino acids. The CDR3 DNA reads as TGTGCCAGCAGTCTGTCTGGGACAGGTAATGAGCAGTTCTTC. Its translation is CASSLSGTGNEQFF. Full variable domain (rest looked up from reference TRBV7-3 and TRBJ2-1): GAGVSQTPSNKVTEKGKYVELRCDPISGHTALYWYRQSLGQGPEFLIYFQGTGAADDSGLPNDRFFAVRPEGSVSTLKIQRTERGDSAVYLCASSLSGTGNEQFFGPGTRLTVL.

This rearrangement joins TRBV10-1 to TRBJ1-1; D might be TRBD1 (5 bases). The CDR3 totals 16 residues. The germline V and J ends were trimmed by 0 bases and 3 bases, with 14 bases remaining between them. The germline gives CDR1 WNHNN, CDR2 SYGVQD (reference sequence). This CDR3 is CASSESRGRGDTEAFF. In nucleotides, the CDR3 is TGCGCCAGCAGTGAGTCAAGGGGAAGGGGCGACACTGAAGCTTTCTTT.

The chain couples TRBV28 to TRBJ1-2, with D unclear. CDR3 size: 15 residues. Trimming pared 2 bases from V and 3 bases from J, leaving 13 bases between. The germline gives CDR1 MDHEN, CDR2 SYDVKM. Here the CDR3 reads CASSLPGFGDYGYTF. The CDR3 bases are TGTGCCAGCAGTTTACCGGGGTTTGGGGACTATGGCTACACCTTC.

The V gene is TRBV7-9, the J gene TRBJ2-7, with TRBD1 as a possible D gene (5 bases). The CDR3 is 13 residues long. The V end lost 1 base, the J end lost 6 bases, and 10 bases lay between the germline ends. Germline CDR1 and CDR2: SEHNR and FQNEAQ (reference sequence). The CDR3 spells CASSLEGVSEQYF. In DNA, the CDR3 is TGTGCCAGCAGCTTAGAAGGGGTTAGCGAGCAGTACTTC. The full variable domain, in which reference TRBV7-9 and TRBJ2-7 provide the parts outside the CDR3, is DTGVSQNPRHKITKRGQNVTFRCDPISEHNRLYWYRQTLGQGPEFLTYFQNEAQLEKSRLLSDRFSAERPKGSFSTLEIQRTEQGDSAMYLCASSLEGVSEQYFGPGTRLTVT.

CDR3 protein: CASSELGGEEKLFF. CDR3 nucleotides: TGTGCCAGCAGTGAATTAGGGGGCGAGGAAAAACTGTTTTTT. The V call is TRBV6-1, the J call TRBJ1-4; 7 bases are a match to TRBD1. J lost 8 bases, V lost 2 bases, and 5 bases had no gene match. This CDR3 spans 14 amino acids. Germline V gene sequence: CDR1 MNHNS, CDR2 SASEGT.

The J gene is TRBJ1-1, the V gene TRBV19; no clear D gene. The CDR3 runs to 14 residues. In germline, CDR1 is LNHDA, CDR2 SQIVND (reference sequence). With 2 bases removed from V and 0 bases from J, the gap between germline ends came to 7 bases. CDR3 in DNA: TGTGCCAGTAGTATAAGCCCCTTGAACACTGAAGCTTTCTTT. It translates to CASSISPLNTEAFF.

The J gene is TRBJ2-3, the V gene TRBV1; TRBD2 was called by the table and not checked on the DNA. TRBV1 counts as a pseudogene. The CDR3 is made up of 17 amino acids. CDR3 nucleotide sequence: TGCACCAGCAGCCAACAAAGGGCTGGAGGATGGGCAGATACGCAGTATTTT. It encodes CTSSQQRAGGWADTQYF.

The chain combines TRBV2 with TRBJ1-5; no clear D gene. Per germline, CDR1 SNHLY and CDR2 FYNNEI. This CDR3 is 15 amino acids long. The V end was cut by 4 bases, the J end by 0 bases, with 10 bases between. CDR3 sequence (DNA): TGTGCCAGCAGTGCGTCTGCTAATAGCAATCAGCCCCAGCATTTT. It codes for CASSASANSNQPQHF.

V and J are TRBV12-3 or TRBV12-4 and TRBJ2-2; D is perhaps TRBD2 (6 bases). CDR3 length equals 13 residues. Trimming stripped 6 bases from V and 3 bases from J, with 8 bases between. This CDR3 is CASRTGDTGELFF. In DNA form, the CDR3 reads TGTGCCAGCAGGACGGGGGACACCGGGGAGCTGTTTTTT.

This chain uses TRBV24-1 with TRBJ1-5; a weak D match, TRBD1 (6 bases). This CDR3 contains 21 residues. The germline V gene has CDR1 KGHDR and CDR2 SFDVKD. V shed 0 bases and J shed 5 bases, with 28 bases lying between them. In nucleotides, the CDR3 is TGTGCCACCAGTGATTTGCAAATTGGGGGGGCAGTTGGAGTAGTCCATCAGCCCCAGCATTTT. Translating it yields CATSDLQIGGAVGVVHQPQHF.

This clone was recorded a few times. The chain has TRBV5-1 and TRBJ2-2; TRBD2 matches 7 bases. In germline, CDR1 is SGHRS, CDR2 YFSETQ. The CDR3 totals 16 residues. With 5 bases clipped from V and 1 base from J, the junction kept 8 bases outside the gene matches. The CDR3 region is CASSSRRERNTGELFF. For the CDR3, the DNA is TGCGCCAGCAGTTCACGGCGGGAGCGGAACACCGGGGAGCTGTTTTTT.